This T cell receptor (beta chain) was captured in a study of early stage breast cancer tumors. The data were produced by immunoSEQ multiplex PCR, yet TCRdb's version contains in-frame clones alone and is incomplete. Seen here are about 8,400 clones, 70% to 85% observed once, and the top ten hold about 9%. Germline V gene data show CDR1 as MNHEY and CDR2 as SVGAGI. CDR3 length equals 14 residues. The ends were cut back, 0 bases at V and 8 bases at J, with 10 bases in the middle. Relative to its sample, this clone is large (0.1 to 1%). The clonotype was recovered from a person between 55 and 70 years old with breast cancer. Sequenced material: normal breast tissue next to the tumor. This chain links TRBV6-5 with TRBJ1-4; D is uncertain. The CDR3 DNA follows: TGTGCCAGCAGTTACTCGGCTTTGGTGGAAAAACTGTTTTTT. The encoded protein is CASSYSALVEKLFF.